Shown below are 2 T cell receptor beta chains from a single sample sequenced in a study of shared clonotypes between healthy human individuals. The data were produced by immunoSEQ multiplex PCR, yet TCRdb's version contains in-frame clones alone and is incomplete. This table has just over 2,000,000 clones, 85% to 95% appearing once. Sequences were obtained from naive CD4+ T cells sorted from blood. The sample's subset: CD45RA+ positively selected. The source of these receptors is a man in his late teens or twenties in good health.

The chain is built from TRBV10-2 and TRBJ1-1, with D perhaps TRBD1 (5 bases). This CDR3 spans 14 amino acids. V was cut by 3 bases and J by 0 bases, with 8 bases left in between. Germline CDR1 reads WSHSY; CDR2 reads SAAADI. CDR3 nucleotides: TGCGCCAGCAGTGACACAGGATTGAACACTGAAGCTTTCTTT. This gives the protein CASSDTGLNTEAFF.

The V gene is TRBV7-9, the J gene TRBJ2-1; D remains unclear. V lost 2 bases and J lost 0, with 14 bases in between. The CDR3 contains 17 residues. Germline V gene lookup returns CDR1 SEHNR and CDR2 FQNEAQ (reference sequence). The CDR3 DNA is TGTGCCAGCAGCTTAAGCTTGGGCGGCGGCTCCTACAATGAGCAGTTCTTC. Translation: CASSLSLGGGSYNEQFF.